This TCR beta chain stems from a study of type 1 regulatory T cells. Background on the study: An in vitro protocol generated T-allo10, a Tr1-enriched, alloantigen-specific CD4 T cell product.

The study's findings and limits: Compared with non-type 1 regulatory T cells, type 1 regulatory T cells showed a more restricted TCR repertoire.

Germline V gene sequence: CDR1 GTSNPN, CDR2 SVGIG (reference sequence). The CDR3 loop spans 15 amino acids. Notes on this clonotype: As yet, its antigen is unknown. The junction does not match germline at one end; this may be a read error.

TCRdb redid the calling of the reads with MiXCR, one entry per CDR3 protein. The sample yields around 5,700 distinct CDR3 sequences, 30% to 40% seen once. This clonotype was sampled from a human donor in good health. The chain joins TRBV30 to TRBJ1-5; 7 bases match TRBD1. Material: cultured type 1 regulatory T (Tr1) cells, either the whole culture or a sorted fraction (not recorded which). The chain's CDR3 is CAWSAGTVNDQPQHF. The CDR3 DNA reads TGTGCCTGGAGTGCCGGGACAGTTAACGATCAACCCCAGCATTTT. Based on the CDR3 plus reference TRBV30 and TRBJ1-5, the full variable domain is SQTIHQWPATLVQPVGSPLSLECTVEGTSNPNLYWYRQAAGRGLQLLFYSVGIGQISSEVPQNLSASRPQDRQFILSSKKLLLSDSGFYLCAWSAGTVNDQPQHFGDGTRLSIL.